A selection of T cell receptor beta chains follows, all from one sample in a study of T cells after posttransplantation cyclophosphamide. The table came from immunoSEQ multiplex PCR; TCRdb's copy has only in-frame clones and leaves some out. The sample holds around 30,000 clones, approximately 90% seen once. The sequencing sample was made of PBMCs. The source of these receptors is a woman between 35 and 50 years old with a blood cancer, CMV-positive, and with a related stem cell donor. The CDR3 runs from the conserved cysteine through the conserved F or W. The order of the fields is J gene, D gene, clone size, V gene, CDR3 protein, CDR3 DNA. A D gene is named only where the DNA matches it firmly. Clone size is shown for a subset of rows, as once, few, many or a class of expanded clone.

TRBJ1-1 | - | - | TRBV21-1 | CASSPPRIRDRASNTEAFF | TGTGCCAGCAGCCCCCCACGTATCCGGGACAGGGCATCGAACACTGAAGCTTTCTTT
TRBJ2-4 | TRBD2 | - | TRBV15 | CATRLSGGAENIQYF | TGTGCCACCAGACTCTCGGGGGGGGCGGAAAACATTCAGTACTTC
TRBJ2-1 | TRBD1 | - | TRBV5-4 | CASSHPGQGFDEQFF | TGTGCCAGCAGCCATCCGGGACAGGGATTCGATGAGCAGTTCTTC
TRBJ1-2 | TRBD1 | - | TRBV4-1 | CASSQGLQGSGGYTF | TGCGCCAGCAGCCAAGGATTACAGGGGAGCGGTGGCTACACCTTC
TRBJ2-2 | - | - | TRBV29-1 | CSVVTSSTGELFF | TGCAGCGTTGTCACCTCGAGCACCGGGGAGCTGTTTTTT
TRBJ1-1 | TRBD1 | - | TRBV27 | CASREMPGTANTEAFF | TGTGCCAGCAGGGAAATGCCCGGGACAGCGAACACTGAAGCTTTCTTT
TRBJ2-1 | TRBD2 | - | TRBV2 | CASRDVLAGGPNEQFF | TGTGCCAGCAGGGACGTACTAGCGGGGGGGCCGAATGAGCAGTTCTTC
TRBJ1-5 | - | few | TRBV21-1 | CASSKMGTGINIGNQPQHF | TGTGCCAGCAGCAAAATGGGGACAGGGATTAATATAGGCAATCAGCCCCAGCATTTT
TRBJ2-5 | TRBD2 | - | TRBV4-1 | CASSQGLAGQETQYF | TGCGCCAGCAGCCAGGGACTAGCAGGACAAGAGACCCAGTACTTC
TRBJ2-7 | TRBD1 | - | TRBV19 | CASSGPGGPYEQYF | TGTGCCAGTAGTGGGCCAGGGGGCCCGTACGAGCAGTACTTC